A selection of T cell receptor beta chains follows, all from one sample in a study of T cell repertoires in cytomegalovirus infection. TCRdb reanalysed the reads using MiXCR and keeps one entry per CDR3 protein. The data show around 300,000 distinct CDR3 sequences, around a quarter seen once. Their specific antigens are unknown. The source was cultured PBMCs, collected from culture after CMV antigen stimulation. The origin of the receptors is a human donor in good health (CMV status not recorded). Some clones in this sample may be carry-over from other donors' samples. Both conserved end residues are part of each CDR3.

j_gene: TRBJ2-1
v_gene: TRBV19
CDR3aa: CASSPGQGAASGRSNEQFF

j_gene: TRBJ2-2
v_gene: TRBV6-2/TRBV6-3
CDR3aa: CASSPNRGGPGELFF

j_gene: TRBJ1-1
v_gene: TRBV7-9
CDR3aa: CASSLPVNTEAFF

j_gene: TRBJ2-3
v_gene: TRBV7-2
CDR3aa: CASRSIPGLSDTQYF

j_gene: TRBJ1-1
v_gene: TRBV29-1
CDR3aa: CSVEAPGSNTEAFF

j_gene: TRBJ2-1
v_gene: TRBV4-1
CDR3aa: CASSQVLASNEQFF

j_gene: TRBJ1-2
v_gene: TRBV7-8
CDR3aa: CASSLGAGGGYTF

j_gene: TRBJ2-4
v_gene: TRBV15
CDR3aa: CATSSLDGNIQYF

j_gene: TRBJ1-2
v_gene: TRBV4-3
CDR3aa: CASSQDLRDSYGYTF

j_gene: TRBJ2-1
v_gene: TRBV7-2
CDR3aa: CASSAGQGRGEQFF

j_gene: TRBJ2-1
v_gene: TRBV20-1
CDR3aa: CNAQSDRGNNEQFF

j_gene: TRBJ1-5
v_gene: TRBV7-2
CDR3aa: CASSAYRQGISLNQPQHF

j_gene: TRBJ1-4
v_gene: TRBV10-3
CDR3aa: CAITRGTVSEKLFF

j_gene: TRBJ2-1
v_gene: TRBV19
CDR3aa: CASSREKSGTGPYNEQFF

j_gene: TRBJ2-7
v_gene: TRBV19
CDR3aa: CASTNRGPPYEQYF

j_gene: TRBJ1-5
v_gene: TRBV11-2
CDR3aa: CASSRTGTGGNQPQHF

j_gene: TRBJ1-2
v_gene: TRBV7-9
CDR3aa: CASSLGLGQGKENTF

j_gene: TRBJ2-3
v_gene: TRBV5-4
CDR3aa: CASRPSLHLTDTQYF

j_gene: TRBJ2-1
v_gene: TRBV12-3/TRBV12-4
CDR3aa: CASSSQTSGIGNEQFF

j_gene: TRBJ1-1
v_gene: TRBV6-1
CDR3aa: CASSEKGAVTEAFF

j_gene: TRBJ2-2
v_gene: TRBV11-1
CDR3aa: CASTPRLGVNTGELFF

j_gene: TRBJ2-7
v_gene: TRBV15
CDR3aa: CATSRVTGLAGGPIPYEQYF

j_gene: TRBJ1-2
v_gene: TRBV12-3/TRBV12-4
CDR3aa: CASSFAGLYGYTF

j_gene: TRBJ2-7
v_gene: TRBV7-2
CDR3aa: CASSLSRTYEQYF

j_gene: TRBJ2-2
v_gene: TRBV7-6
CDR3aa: CASSLQWGTSGRLNTGELFF

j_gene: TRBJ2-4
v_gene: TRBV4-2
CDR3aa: CASSQVGTGVTKNIQYF

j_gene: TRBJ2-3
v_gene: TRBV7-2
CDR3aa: CASSLAITDTQYF

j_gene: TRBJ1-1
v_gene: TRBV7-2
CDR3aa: CASSLDGGGTEAFF

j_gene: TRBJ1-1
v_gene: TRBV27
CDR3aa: CASSFSGQALPNTEAFF

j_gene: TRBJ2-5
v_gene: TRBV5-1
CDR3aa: CASSLAAQAQETQYF

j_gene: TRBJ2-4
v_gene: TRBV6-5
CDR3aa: CASSYSDLGKNIQYF

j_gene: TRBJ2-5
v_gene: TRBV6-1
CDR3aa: CASRWGPNPETQYF

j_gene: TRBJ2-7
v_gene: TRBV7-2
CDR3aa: CASSLALGNGEQYF

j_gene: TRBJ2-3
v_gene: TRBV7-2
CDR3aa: CASSLWGQDTDTQYF

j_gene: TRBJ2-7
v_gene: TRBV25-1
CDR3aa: CASSDRVTGEEQYF

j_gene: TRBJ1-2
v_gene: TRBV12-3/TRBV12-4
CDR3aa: CASRKSNAGRGYTF

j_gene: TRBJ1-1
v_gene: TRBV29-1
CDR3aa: CSGYDRGYDTEAFF

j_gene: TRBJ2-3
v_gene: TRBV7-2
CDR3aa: CASSLGTYTDTQYF

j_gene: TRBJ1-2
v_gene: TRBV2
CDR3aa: CASMLGEGNYGYTF

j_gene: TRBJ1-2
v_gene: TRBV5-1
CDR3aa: CASSVSFGDGYTF

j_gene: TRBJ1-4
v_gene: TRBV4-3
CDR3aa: CASSRSYGIDEKLFF